A single T cell receptor (beta chain) is shown here with its context. What it recognizes is unknown. The sample comes from a study of cytomegalovirus exposure and HLA in healthy donors. Study-wide results and limits: There were fewer than 200 TCR beta chains listed as cytomegalovirus-associated. For most TCR beta V segments, an earlier analysis put the productive rate at about 87% or about 30% of the time.

The PCR used 60 Vbeta and 13 Jbeta primers. TCRdb keeps only in-frame clones here, not all; method: immunoSEQ multiplex PCR. The table has approximately 170,000 clones, about 82% seen once. The CDR3 is made up of 16 amino acids. V was cut by 1 base and J by 3 bases, with 14 bases left in between. Looked up from germline, CDR1 is MNHEY and CDR2 is SVGAGI. The source material was PBMCs. The TCR sequence derives from a female donor in good health and CMV-seronegative. The rearrangement joins TRBV6-5 to TRBJ2-3; possibly TRBD2 for D (6 bases). This chain's CDR3 is CASSYYGTLGTDTQYF. The DNA of the CDR3 is TGTGCCAGCAGTTACTATGGGACTTTGGGTACAGATACGCAGTATTTT.